This T cell receptor beta chain emerged from a study of graft-versus-host responses after intestinal transplantation. The starting material, graft tissue, was processed to release intraepithelial and lamina propria lymphocytes. TCRdb's table, derived via immunoSEQ multiplex PCR, lists solely in-frame clones and lacks some. The table includes tens of thousands of clones, over 60% detected once. Worth noting for this clone: Its matching antigen is unknown.

The CDR3 covers 15 residues. CDR1 SNHLY and CDR2 FYNNEI come from the germline V gene. V shed 3 bases and J shed 6 bases, with 18 bases lying between them. Study findings and constraints: Some GvH clones were seen earlier in gut or blood, suggesting intestinal origin.

The chain joins TRBV2 to TRBJ2-7, with D perhaps TRBD2 (5 bases). The TCR was taken from a human patient who received an intestinal transplant, so some T cells may come from the graft donor. The material was ileum tissue, obtained 98 days after intestinal transplantation. CDR3 nucleotides: TGTGCCAGCAGTGATCTGGCGGGCTCTAATCGCGAGCAGTACTTC. It specifies CASSDLAGSNREQYF. Full variable domain (missing parts from reference TRBV2 and TRBJ2-7): EPEVTQTPSHQVTQMGQEVILRCVPISNHLYFYWYRQILGQKVEFLVSFYNNEISEKSEIFDDQFSVERPDGSNFTLKIRSTKLEDSAMYFCASSDLAGSNREQYFGPGTRLTVT.